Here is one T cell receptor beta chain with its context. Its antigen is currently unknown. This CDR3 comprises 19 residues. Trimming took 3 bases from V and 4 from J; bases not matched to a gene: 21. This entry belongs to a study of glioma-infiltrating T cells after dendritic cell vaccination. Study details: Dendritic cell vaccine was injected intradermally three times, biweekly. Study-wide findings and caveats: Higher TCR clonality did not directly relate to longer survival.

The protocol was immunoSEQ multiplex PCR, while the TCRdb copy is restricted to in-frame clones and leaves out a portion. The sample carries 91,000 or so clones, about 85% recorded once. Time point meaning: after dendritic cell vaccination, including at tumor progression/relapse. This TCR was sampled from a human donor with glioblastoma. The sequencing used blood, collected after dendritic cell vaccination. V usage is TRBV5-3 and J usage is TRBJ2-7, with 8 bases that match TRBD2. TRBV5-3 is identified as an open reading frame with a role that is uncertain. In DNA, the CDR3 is TGTGCCAGAAGCTCCTGGCATGATGGGTCCCGGCCTAGCGGGTACGAGCAGTACTTC. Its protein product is CARSSWHDGSRPSGYEQYF.